Following are 8 T cell receptor beta chains from one sample sequenced in a study of shared clonotypes between healthy human individuals. The repertoire was sequenced with immunoSEQ multiplex PCR; TCRdb's copy has only in-frame clones and lacks some. The table lists roughly 700,000 clones, around 74% of them singletons, with more than 1.5% in the top ten. Input material: memory CD4+ T cells sorted from blood. Noted subset: CD45RA-negative fraction. The receptors originated from a woman younger than 45 in good health.

The rearrangement links TRBV5-1 to TRBJ2-1; D is possibly TRBD2 (6 bases). There are 14 residues in the CDR3. The V end lost 0 bases, the J end lost 10 bases, and 14 bases lay between the germline ends. The germline CDR1 and CDR2 sequences are SGHRS and YFSETQ. This CDR3 is CASSLEGGAGEQFF. The CDR3 DNA reads as TGCGCCAGCAGCTTGGAGGGCGGGGCGGGGGAGCAGTTCTTC.

This clone was seen a few times. The gene calls are TRBV14 and TRBJ1-1, with a possible D match to TRBD1 (6 bases). Between the trimmed V and J ends, which lost 4 bases and 2 bases, there was a span of 11 bases. There are 14 residues in the CDR3. Germline assignment: CDR1 SGHDN and CDR2 FVKESK. CDR3 sequence: CASSLQGLNTEAFF. The CDR3 DNA reads TGTGCCAGCAGCCTTCAGGGGCTAAACACTGAAGCTTTCTTT.

This chain joins TRBV27 and TRBJ1-1, with TRBD1 matching 8 bases. Germline V CDR1 and CDR2: MNHEY, SMNVEV (reference sequence). The V and J ends lost 1 base and 5 bases, in that order; junction bases with no gene match: 0. The CDR3 is 13 amino acids. CDR3 sequence reads: CASSLYRGTEAFF. CDR3 bases: TGTGCCAGCAGTTTATACAGGGGGACTGAAGCTTTCTTT.

The V gene is TRBV6-5, the J gene TRBJ2-5; 7 nucleotides line up with TRBD1. This CDR3 has 13 amino acids. J was trimmed by 7 bases and V by 6 bases; bases with no gene match: 8. In germline, CDR1 is MNHEY, CDR2 SVGAGI. The CDR3 reads CASSAGQDGTQYF. The DNA of the CDR3 is TGTGCCAGCAGCGCTGGACAGGATGGGACCCAGTACTTC.

This clone was seen just once. The chain joins TRBV2 to TRBJ2-1; D is ambiguous. Germline assignment: CDR1 SNHLY and CDR2 FYNNEI. This CDR3 contains 13 residues. V lost 2 bases and J lost 5, with 7 bases in between. DNA for the CDR3: TGTGCCAGCAGTGAACGTCGGGACAATGAGCAGTTCTTC. This translates into CASSERRDNEQFF.

The chain combines TRBV7-8 with TRBJ2-1; D is perhaps TRBD2 (6 bases). The V end was cut by 4 bases, the J end by 4 bases, with 11 bases between. Germline V lookup: CDR1 SGHVS, CDR2 FQNEAQ. The CDR3 consists of 14 residues. CDR3 DNA: TGTGCCAGCAGCTCCCTAGCGCAATACAATGAGCAGTTCTTC. It is translated as CASSSLAQYNEQFF.

This clone was detected many times. The chain recombines TRBV4-2 with TRBJ2-5; 14 bases map to TRBD2. Germline V gene lookup returns CDR1 LGHNA and CDR2 YNFKEQ. Trimming at V came to 6 bases and at J to 0 bases, leaving 18 bases not matched to a gene. This CDR3 region has 21 residues. CDR3 in DNA: TGTGCCAGCAGTCAACTCCGAACGGGACTAGCGGGAGCGGGGGACCAAGAGACCCAGTACTTC. Amino acid sequence: CASSQLRTGLAGAGDQETQYF.

The gene calls are TRBV5-1 and TRBJ2-1; the match to TRBD2 covers 9 bases. This CDR3 has 15 amino acids. With 6 bases clipped from V and 8 bases from J, the junction kept 12 bases outside the gene matches. CDR1 and CDR2 (germline): SGHRS, YFSETQ. The CDR3 DNA follows: TGCGCCAGCATAGCCTTCGCGGGAGGGAAGCATGAGCAGTTCTTC. It is translated as CASIAFAGGKHEQFF.